These 8 T cell receptor beta chains share one sample of origin, sequenced in a study of cytomegalovirus exposure and HLA in healthy donors. Amplification used 60 Vbeta primers and 13 Jbeta primers. Only in-frame clones appear in the TCRdb table, and some are missing; sequencing was by immunoSEQ multiplex PCR. The sample includes under 200,000 clones, roughly 90% of them seen just once. The sample comprised PBMCs. These receptors originate from a woman aged 18-29 years in good health and CMV-seronegative.

The chain recombines TRBV6-5 with TRBJ1-2, with a weak D call TRBD1 (6 bases). Trimming cost V 3 bases and J 3 bases, with 17 bases left between them. In germline, CDR1 is MNHEY, CDR2 SVGAGI. The CDR3 is 16 residues long. CDR3 bases: TGTGCCAGCAGTTATCAGGGGCCAGTCCTCGACTATGGCTACACCTTC. Protein product: CASSYQGPVLDYGYTF.

The gene calls are TRBV5-1 and TRBJ2-1; a weak D match, TRBD2 (6 bases). CDR3 length: 15 amino acids. The V gene lost 2 bases and the J gene lost 6 bases, with 15 bases spanning the gap. The germline V gene has CDR1 SGHRS and CDR2 YFSETQ. The CDR3 sequence is CASSLTGASPNEQFF. The CDR3 DNA reads as TGCGCCAGCAGCTTAACGGGAGCAAGCCCCAATGAGCAGTTCTTC. The full variable domain, with the rest looked up from reference TRBV5-1 and TRBJ2-1, is KAGVTQTPRYLIKTRGQQVTLSCSPISGHRSVSWYQQTPGQGLQFLFEYFSETQRNKGNFPGRFSGRQFSNSRSEMNVSTLELGDSALYLCASSLTGASPNEQFFGPGTRLTVL.

This clone was seen only once. The DNA for the CDR3 is TGTGCCACCAGCAGAGATGGACTAGACCACGAGCAGTACTTC. Residues: CATSRDGLDHEQYF. The rearrangement uses TRBV15 and TRBJ2-7; 7 bases fit TRBD2. Germline V gives CDR1 LNHNV, CDR2 YYDKDF (reference sequence). The CDR3 extends over 14 amino acids. The junction had 4 bases not matched to a gene; V was cut back by 0 bases and J by 5 bases.

The chain has TRBV18 and TRBJ2-3; tentatively, D is TRBD2 (6 bases). This CDR3 has 17 residues. CDR1 and CDR2 from the germline V gene are KGHSH and LQKENI. The germline V and J ends were trimmed by 6 bases and 0 bases, with 19 bases remaining between them. CDR3 in DNA: TGTGCCAGCTCCCCTAACCTCCGGGACTCGAGCACAGATACGCAGTATTTT. Its protein is CASSPNLRDSSTDTQYF.

This clone was observed once. The chain joins TRBV4-1 to TRBJ1-2; 10 bases are a match to TRBD1. Germline values: CDR1 MGHRA, CDR2 YSYEKL. The V segment lost 3 bases and the J segment 8 bases; nucleotides outside the gene matches: 6. The CDR3 contains 14 residues. The CDR3 DNA reads as TGCGCCAGCAGCCACCCGGGACAGGGGCCCGGCTACACCTTC. It is translated as CASSHPGQGPGYTF.

The V call is TRBV9, the J call TRBJ1-1, with unresolved D. The CDR3 contains 15 residues. In germline, CDR1 is SGDLS, CDR2 YYNGEE. The V gene lost 6 bases and the J gene lost 0 bases, with 15 bases spanning the gap. In nucleotides, the CDR3 is TGTGCCAGCACCCCGGGTGGCCGCATGAACACTGAAGCTTTCTTT. Translation: CASTPGGRMNTEAFF. The full variable domain, rest sourced from reference TRBV9 and TRBJ1-1, is DSGVTQTPKHLITATGQRVTLRCSPRSGDLSVYWYQQSLDQGLQFLIQYYNGEERAKGNILERFSAQQFPDLHSELNLSSLELGDSALYFCASTPGGRMNTEAFFGQGTRLTVV.

This chain connects TRBV28 to TRBJ2-7; 7 bases are shared with TRBD2. This CDR3 contains 14 residues. V lost 7 bases and J lost 10; bases outside the gene matches: 16. Germline values: CDR1 MDHEN, CDR2 SYDVKM. In DNA, the CDR3 is TGTGCCAGCACCACCCATCCGCTTCGGGGGGTCCAGTACTTC. Translation: CASTTHPLRGVQYF.

The chain couples TRBV6-6 to TRBJ2-3; D possibly corresponds to TRBD2 (5 bases). The CDR3 spans 15 residues. CDR1 and CDR2 (germline): MNHNY, SVGAGI (reference sequence). V was cut by 8 bases and J by 0 bases, with 15 bases left in between. The CDR3, as DNA: TGTGCCAGCTCATTGGGAGAAAGAAGCACAGATACGCAGTATTTT. Its translation is CASSLGERSTDTQYF.